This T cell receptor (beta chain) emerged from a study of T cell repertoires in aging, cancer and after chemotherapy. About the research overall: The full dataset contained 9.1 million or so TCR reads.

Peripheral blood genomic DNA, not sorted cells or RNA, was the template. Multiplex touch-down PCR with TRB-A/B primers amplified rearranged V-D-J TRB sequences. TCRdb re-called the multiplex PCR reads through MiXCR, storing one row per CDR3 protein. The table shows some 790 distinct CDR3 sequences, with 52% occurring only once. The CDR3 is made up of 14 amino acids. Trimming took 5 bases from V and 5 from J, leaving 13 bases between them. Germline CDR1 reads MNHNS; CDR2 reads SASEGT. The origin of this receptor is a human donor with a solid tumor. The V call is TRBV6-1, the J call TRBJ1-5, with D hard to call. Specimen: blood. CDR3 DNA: TGTGCCAGCAGTTTAAAAACCGGGGATCAGCCCCAGCATTTT. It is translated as CASSLKTGDQPQHF.